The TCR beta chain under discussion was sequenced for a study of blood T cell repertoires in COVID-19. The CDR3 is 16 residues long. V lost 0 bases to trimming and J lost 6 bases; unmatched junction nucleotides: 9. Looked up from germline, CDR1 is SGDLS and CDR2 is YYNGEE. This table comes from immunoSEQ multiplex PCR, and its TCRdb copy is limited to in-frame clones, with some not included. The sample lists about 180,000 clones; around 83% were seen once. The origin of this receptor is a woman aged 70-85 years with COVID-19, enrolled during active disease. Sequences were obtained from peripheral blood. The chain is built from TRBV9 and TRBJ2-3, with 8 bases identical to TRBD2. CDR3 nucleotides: TGTGCCAGCAGCGTAGGGGGACTAGTAGGGAGGGATACGCAGTATTTT. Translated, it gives CASSVGGLVGRDTQYF.